This entry lists 21 T cell receptor beta chains sequenced from one sample in a study of cytomegalovirus exposure and HLA in healthy donors. Profiling relied on immunoSEQ multiplex PCR, and the TCRdb table lists in-frame clones only, not all of them. In the table there are 150,000 to 200,000 clones, 84% of which are singletons. Sequencing was performed on PBMCs. These receptor sequences come from a man under 40 in good health and CMV-seropositive.

The table lists this clone with a count of one. The V gene is TRBV29-1, the J gene TRBJ2-2; 8 bases agree with TRBD2. Germline CDR1 and CDR2: SQVTM and ANQGSEA. The CDR3 extends over 14 amino acids. J was trimmed by 3 bases and V by 8 bases; bases with no gene match: 8. Here the CDR3 DNA reads TGCAGCACTGACAGCGGGAGCGACACCGGGGAGCTGTTTTTT. Translation: CSTDSGSDTGELFF.

The chain joins TRBV2 to TRBJ2-1; D is perhaps TRBD1 (6 bases). The CDR3 contains 15 residues. Trimming took 4 bases from V and 0 from J, leaving 10 bases between them. Germline values: CDR1 SNHLY, CDR2 FYNNEI. CDR3 amino acids: CASSVQGSSYNEQFF. The CDR3 coding sequence is TGTGCCAGCAGTGTGCAGGGGAGCTCCTACAATGAGCAGTTCTTC.

This sequence joins TRBV19 and TRBJ1-4, with D uncertain. Germline V lookup: CDR1 LNHDA, CDR2 SQIVND (reference sequence). CDR3 size: 16 residues. The germline V and J ends were trimmed by 5 bases and 0 bases, with 13 bases remaining between them. The CDR3 protein is CASSGWYSPTNEKLFF. The CDR3 DNA reads TGTGCCAGTAGTGGCTGGTACAGCCCAACTAATGAAAAACTGTTTTTT.

The CDR3 sequence is CASSGWLDSIEKLFF. The CDR3 DNA sequence: TGTGCCAGCAGTGGTTGGCTTGACAGCATAGAAAAACTGTTTTTT. This rearrangement joins TRBV2 to TRBJ1-4; tentatively, D is TRBD1 (5 bases). The CDR3 spans 15 residues. Germline-derived CDR1 and CDR2 are SNHLY and FYNNEI. With 4 bases removed from V and 8 bases from J, the gap between germline ends came to 17 bases.

The rearrangement uses TRBV6-6 and TRBJ2-7, with 12 bases that match TRBD1. CDR3 length: 14 amino acids. CDR1 and CDR2 (germline): MNHNY, SVGAGI (reference sequence). Trimming took 4 bases from V and 7 from J; bases not matched to a gene: 5. The CDR3 protein is CASSWGQGAREQYF. In DNA, the CDR3 is TGTGCCAGCAGTTGGGGACAGGGGGCAAGGGAGCAGTACTTC.

The rearrangement joins TRBV7-3 to TRBJ2-7; D gene ambiguous. CDR3 length: 14 residues. Trimming pared 0 bases from V and 10 bases from J, leaving 16 bases between. The germline V gene has CDR1 SGHTA and CDR2 FQGTGA. CDR3 loop: CASSLTFSSPIQYF. CDR3 nucleotide sequence: TGTGCCAGCAGCTTAACGTTCTCCAGTCCAATCCAGTACTTC.

The rearrangement joins TRBV6-5 to TRBJ1-1, with a weak D call TRBD1 (5 bases). This CDR3 spans 13 amino acids. V shed 2 bases and J shed 4 bases, with 8 bases lying between them. Germline values: CDR1 MNHEY, CDR2 SVGAGI. This CDR3 is CASSYGGVTEAFF. The CDR3 nucleotides are TGTGCCAGCAGTTACGGAGGGGTCACTGAAGCTTTCTTT.

The V gene is TRBV5-6, the J gene TRBJ1-5, with TRBD1 matching 9 bases. J gave up 0 bases and V 3 bases, and 13 bases lay outside the gene matches. The CDR3 has 19 residues. Looked up from germline, CDR1 is SGHDT and CDR2 is YYEEEE. The CDR3 DNA sequence: TGTGCCAGCAGCTGGGGGACAGGGAATCCACTGTATAGCAATCAGCCCCAGCATTTT. Translating it yields CASSWGTGNPLYSNQPQHF.

The chain uses TRBV13 and TRBJ1-2, with D uncertain. Trimming shortened V by 2 bases and J by 8 bases, and 12 bases separated the two germline ends. The V gene's germline CDR1 is PRHDT and CDR2 FYEKMQ (reference sequence). The CDR3 length is 13 residues. CDR3 in DNA: TGTGCCAGCAGCTTAAATGAGGTCTGGGGCTACACCTTC. Translating gives CASSLNEVWGYTF.

The genes are TRBV5-1 and TRBJ1-2, with a weak D call TRBD1 (6 bases). Germline V gene data show CDR1 as SGHRS and CDR2 as YFSETQ. The V end was cut by 4 bases, the J end by 3 bases, with 22 bases between. The CDR3 consists of 17 residues. The DNA for the CDR3 is TGCGCCAGCAGCCGGGTTGGGGGCAGGGACCAGCACTATGGCTACACCTTC. Translated, it gives CASSRVGGRDQHYGYTF.

This clone showed up just a few times. This sequence joins TRBV7-6 and TRBJ2-2, with D possibly being TRBD2 (6 bases). Germline V lookup: CDR1 SGHVS, CDR2 FNYEAQ. V dropped 8 bases and J dropped 3 bases, with 10 bases sitting between them. The CDR3 totals 13 residues. CDR3 sequence reads: CASSREDTGELFF. The CDR3 DNA follows: TGTGCCAGCTCCAGGGAGGACACCGGGGAGCTGTTTTTT.

V and J are TRBV5-6 and TRBJ2-3; D perhaps matches TRBD1 (6 bases). Germline V gene data show CDR1 as SGHDT and CDR2 as YYEEEE. V lost 1 base to trimming and J lost 4 bases, with 13 bases between them. The CDR3 has 15 amino acids. The CDR3 loop is CASSLRAGAPDTQYF. The CDR3 DNA reads as TGTGCCAGCAGCTTGCGAGCAGGGGCGCCAGATACGCAGTATTTT. Full variable domain (outside the CDR3, taken from reference TRBV5-6 and TRBJ2-3): DAGVTQSPTHLIKTRGQQVTLRCSPKSGHDTVSWYQQALGQGPQFIFQYYEEEERQRGNFPDRFSGHQFPNYSSELNVNALLLGDSALYLCASSLRAGAPDTQYFGPGTRLTVL.

The V and J genes are TRBV28 and TRBJ1-1; 7 bases align to TRBD1. The CDR3 has 14 amino acids. Germline trimming cut 5 bases from V and 6 bases from J; bases unmatched to any gene: 9. Germline V gene data show CDR1 as MDHEN and CDR2 as SYDVKM. Here the CDR3 reads CASSGTAESPEAFF. In DNA form, the CDR3 reads TGTGCCAGCAGTGGGACAGCCGAATCTCCTGAAGCTTTCTTT.

The chain carries TRBV27 and TRBJ2-2; the match to TRBD2 covers 9 bases. Germline CDR1 MNHEY, CDR2 SMNVEV (reference sequence). The ends lost 6 bases at V and 7 bases at J; junction bases unmatched: 9. The CDR3 runs 15 residues. The CDR3 DNA follows: TGTGCCAGCAGCCGACTAGCGGAGGGGGTCGGGGAGCTGTTTTTT. It yields the protein CASSRLAEGVGELFF.

The chain combines TRBV5-4 with TRBJ1-2, with 10 nucleotides matching TRBD1. Germline V gene data show CDR1 as SGHNT and CDR2 as YYREEE (reference sequence). CDR3 length equals 14 residues. J was trimmed by 6 bases and V by 0 bases; bases with no gene match: 2. CDR3 nucleotides: TGTGCCAGCAGCTTGGGGGGACAGGGGCATGGCTACACCTTC. Residues: CASSLGGQGHGYTF.

The chain is built from TRBV13 and TRBJ1-5, with D maybe TRBD1 (5 bases). The V end was cut by 3 bases, the J end by 2 bases, with 11 bases between. The germline V gene encodes CDR1 PRHDT and CDR2 FYEKMQ (reference sequence). The CDR3 sequence is 15 residues long. The CDR3 region is CASSFRGAGNQPQHF. CDR3 coding DNA: TGTGCCAGCAGCTTTCGCGGGGCAGGCAATCAGCCCCAGCATTTT.

This chain uses TRBV9 with TRBJ1-5; TRBD1 matches 8 bases. This CDR3 is built from 15 residues. V was clipped by 3 bases and J by 2 bases; unmatched bases: 4. Germline values: CDR1 SGDLS, CDR2 YYNGEE. The CDR3 spells CASSATGGGNQPQHF. CDR3 bases: TGTGCCAGCAGCGCCACAGGGGGAGGCAATCAGCCCCAGCATTTT.

This chain's CDR3 is CASKTVSRATEAFF. Written as DNA, the CDR3 is TGTGCCAGCAAAACGGTCTCCAGGGCCACTGAAGCTTTCTTT. The V gene is TRBV6-5, the J gene TRBJ1-1; D possibly corresponds to TRBD1 (5 bases). The CDR3 length is 14 residues. V lost 7 bases, J lost 4 bases, and 16 bases lay in between. Germline V gives CDR1 MNHEY, CDR2 SVGAGI.

J is TRBJ2-1 and V is TRBV5-1; D possibly corresponds to TRBD1 (5 bases). The CDR3 has 15 amino acids. V was cut by 7 bases and J by 1 base, with 15 bases left in between. CDR1 SGHRS and CDR2 YFSETQ come from the germline V gene. CDR3 region: CASANLGRSYNEQFF. CDR3 in DNA: TGCGCCAGCGCCAATTTGGGGCGGTCCTACAATGAGCAGTTCTTC. Variable domain in full (rest from reference TRBV5-1 and TRBJ2-1): KAGVTQTPRYLIKTRGQQVTLSCSPISGHRSVSWYQQTPGQGLQFLFEYFSETQRNKGNFPGRFSGRQFSNSRSEMNVSTLELGDSALYLCASANLGRSYNEQFFGPGTRLTVL.

V usage is TRBV7-8 and J usage is TRBJ2-7; 8 nucleotides agree with TRBD1. This CDR3 comprises 12 residues. Germline V gene data show CDR1 as SGHVS and CDR2 as FQNEAQ. The junction had 1 base not matched to a gene; V was cut back by 2 bases and J by 7 bases. The CDR3 DNA is TGTGCCAGCAGCTTACACAGGGGGGAGCAGTACTTC. Translation: CASSLHRGEQYF.

The chain links TRBV5-1 to TRBJ2-5; TRBD2 agrees at 11 bases. The length of the CDR3 is 15 residues. The germline CDR1 and CDR2 sequences are SGHRS and YFSETQ. V trimming: 6 bases; J trimming: 2 bases; junction bases outside the gene matches: 6. The CDR3: CASKGGLAVQETQYF. CDR3 nucleotides: TGCGCCAGCAAGGGGGGACTAGCGGTTCAAGAGACCCAGTACTTC.